Presented here are 5 T cell receptor beta chains from one specimen sequenced in a study of blood T cell repertoires in COVID-19. Generated by immunoSEQ multiplex PCR, the TCRdb table keeps only in-frame clones and is missing some. The table records about 330,000 clones, 92% of them present only once. Sequencing was done on a sample of PBMCs or T cells enriched from blood (not recorded which). These receptors all stem from a young woman who had recovered from COVID-19.

The chain recombines TRBV28 with TRBJ2-3; 10 bases agree with TRBD2. Germline V lookup: CDR1 MDHEN, CDR2 SYDVKM. The CDR3 loop spans 14 amino acids. The ends lost 6 bases at V and 4 bases at J; junction bases unmatched: 4. The CDR3 DNA sequence: TGTGCCAGCAGCCGGGGACTAGCGCCAGATACGCAGTATTTT. It is translated as CASSRGLAPDTQYF.

V gene TRBV7-6 combines with J gene TRBJ2-7, with 10 bases aligning to TRBD2. The CDR3 runs 15 residues. After removal of 1 base from V and 4 bases from J, the junction contained 4 bases not matched to a gene. CDR1 and CDR2 from the germline V gene are SGHVS and FNYEAQ. For the CDR3, the DNA is TGTGCCAGCAGCTTAGATACTAGCGGGGCGTACGAGCAGTACTTC. It translates to CASSLDTSGAYEQYF.

The chain recombines TRBV20-1 with TRBJ1-1; D not certain. V gave up 3 bases and J gave up 10 bases, with 12 bases separating them. From germline, CDR1 is DFQATT and CDR2 SNEGSKA (reference sequence). The CDR3 contains 11 residues. Here the CDR3 DNA reads TGCAGTGCTAGCTCGCGGCTAGGAGCTTTCTTT. Translated, it gives CSASSRLGAFF.

This sequence joins TRBV7-3 and TRBJ2-1; TRBD1 agrees at 9 bases. CDR1 is SGHTA and CDR2 is FQGTGA in the germline V gene. Unmatched junction bases numbered 4, after V lost 3 bases and J lost 4 bases. CDR3 length equals 15 residues. The CDR3 here is CASSFRDRAYNEQFF. CDR3 DNA: TGTGCCAGCAGCTTCCGGGACAGGGCTTACAATGAGCAGTTCTTC.

This sequence joins TRBV7-2 and TRBJ2-2; D is undetermined. Germline assignment: CDR1 SGHTA and CDR2 FQGNSA. Trimming cost V 5 bases and J 0 bases, with 10 bases left between them. This CDR3 has 15 residues. In DNA form, the CDR3 reads TGTGCCAGCAGCCGTTCTATTGCGAACACCGGGGAGCTGTTTTTT. It codes for CASSRSIANTGELFF.